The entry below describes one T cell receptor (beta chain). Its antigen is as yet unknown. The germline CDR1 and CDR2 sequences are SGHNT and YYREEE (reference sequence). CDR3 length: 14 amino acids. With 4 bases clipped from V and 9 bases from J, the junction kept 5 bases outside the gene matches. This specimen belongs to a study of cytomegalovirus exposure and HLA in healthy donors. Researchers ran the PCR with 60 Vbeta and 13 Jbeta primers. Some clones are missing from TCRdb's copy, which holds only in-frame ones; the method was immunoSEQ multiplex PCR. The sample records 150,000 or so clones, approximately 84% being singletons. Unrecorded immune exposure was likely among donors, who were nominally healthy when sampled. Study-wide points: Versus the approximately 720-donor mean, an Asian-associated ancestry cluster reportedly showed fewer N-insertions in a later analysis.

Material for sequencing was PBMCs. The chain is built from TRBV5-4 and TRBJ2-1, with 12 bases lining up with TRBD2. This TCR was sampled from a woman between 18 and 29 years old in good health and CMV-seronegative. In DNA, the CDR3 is TGTGCCAGCAGCCGCCCGGGACTAGCGGGTGAGCAGTTCTTC. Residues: CASSRPGLAGEQFF.